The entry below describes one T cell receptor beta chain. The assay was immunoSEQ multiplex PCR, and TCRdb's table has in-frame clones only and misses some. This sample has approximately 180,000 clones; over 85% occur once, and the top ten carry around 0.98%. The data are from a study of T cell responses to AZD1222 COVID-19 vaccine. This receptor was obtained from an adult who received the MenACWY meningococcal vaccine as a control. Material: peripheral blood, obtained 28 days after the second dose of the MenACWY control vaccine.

The CDR3 spells CAISTGPGQPQHF. CDR3 nucleotides: TGTGCCATCAGCACAGGGCCGGGACAGCCCCAGCATTTT. This chain connects TRBV10-3 to TRBJ1-5, with D perhaps matching TRBD1 (6 bases). The V gene's germline CDR1 is ENHRY and CDR2 SYGVKD. The V end was cut by 6 bases, the J end by 7 bases, with 13 bases between. The CDR3 has 13 amino acids.